Presented here are 20 T cell receptor beta chains from one specimen sequenced in a study of blood T cells in healthy people across ages. A second PCR, run for roughly 7 to 12 cycles, used a sample-barcoded 5' primer plus a J-beta primer mix. TCRdb ran MiXCR on the 5' RACE reads and lists one entry per CDR3 protein. Of hundreds of thousands of distinct CDR3 sequences listed, roughly three fifths are singletons. Sequenced sample: blood. Receptors originate from a man aged 35 to 55 in good health.

CDR3 sequence (DNA): TGTGCCAGCAGTGGGACGGCGGGGCCCAACTATGGCTACACCTTC. Amino acid sequence: CASSGTAGPNYGYTF. This chain links TRBV12-3 or TRBV12-4 with TRBJ1-2; weak D call: TRBD1 (5 bases). This CDR3 spans 15 amino acids. Trimming shortened V by 5 bases and J by 2 bases, and 15 bases separated the two germline ends.

This clonotype was counted a few times. This rearrangement joins TRBV28 to TRBJ2-3; TRBD1 aligns across 9 bases. CDR3 length equals 20 residues. V was clipped by 6 bases and J by 4 bases; unmatched bases: 23. Germline CDR1 is MDHEN and CDR2 is SYDVKM. The CDR3 here is CASSRIQTGPGTGLSDTQYF. CDR3 DNA: TGTGCCAGCAGCCGAATTCAGACCGGACCCGGGACAGGGTTGTCAGATACGCAGTATTTT.

The genes are TRBV28 and TRBJ1-2; D is ambiguous. V was pared by 5 bases and J by 4 bases, with 17 bases between. The germline V gene has CDR1 MDHEN and CDR2 SYDVKM. The length of the CDR3 is 15 residues. CDR3 DNA sequence: TGTGCCAGCAGTCCCAGAGGAGAGCAGATCTATGGCTACACCTTC. Encoded protein: CASSPRGEQIYGYTF.

This chain connects TRBV20-1 to TRBJ2-1; no definite D call. CDR3 size: 18 residues. Between the trimmed V and J ends, which lost 0 bases and 10 bases, there was a span of 28 bases. Germline-derived CDR1 and CDR2 are DFQATT and SNEGSKA (reference sequence). CDR3 region: CSARDPRPTSPYSYEQFF. The CDR3 region has the DNA TGCAGTGCTAGAGATCCTAGACCTACCAGCCCCTATTCCTACGAGCAGTTCTTC.

This chain links TRBV24-1 with TRBJ2-1; D possibly corresponds to TRBD1 (5 bases). V shed 4 bases and J shed 0 bases, with 12 bases lying between them. The CDR3 has 16 amino acids. Germline CDR1 KGHDR, CDR2 SFDVKD. The CDR3 DNA reads as TGTGCCACCAGTGACCACAGGATGAGCTCCTACAATGAGCAGTTCTTC. Amino acid sequence: CATSDHRMSSYNEQFF.

The gene calls are TRBV10-3 and TRBJ2-1; D unresolved. Germline V gene lookup returns CDR1 ENHRY and CDR2 SYGVKD. The ends were cut back, 3 bases at V and 0 bases at J, with 18 bases in the middle. This CDR3 is built from 18 residues. DNA for the CDR3: TGTGCCATCAGTGATCTCCAGCCTCCAAACCTCTCCTACAATGAGCAGTTCTTC. This gives the protein CAISDLQPPNLSYNEQFF.

V is TRBV20-1 and J is TRBJ2-1, with TRBD2 identical over 12 bases. The J call is doubtful: the DNA matches TRBJ2-7 better. There are 17 residues in the CDR3. Germline lookup yields CDR1 DFQATT and CDR2 SNEGSKA (reference sequence). The CDR3 DNA reads TGCAGTGCTAGATCTGAGACTAGCGGGAGATCCTACAATGAGCAGTACTTC. It translates to CSARSETSGRSYNEQYF.

This rearrangement joins TRBV28 to TRBJ1-2; D is undetermined. CDR1 is MDHEN and CDR2 is SYDVKM in the germline V gene. The CDR3 totals 11 residues. V shed 7 bases and J shed 8 bases, with 11 bases lying between them. Here the CDR3 DNA reads TGTGCCAGCACCACGATTAGGGGCTACACCTTC. Protein: CASTTIRGYTF.

This clonotype was picked up a small number of times. The rearrangement links TRBV28 to TRBJ1-5; D uncertain. Trimming pared 11 bases from V and 0 bases from J, leaving 11 bases between. Germline CDR1 and CDR2: MDHEN and SYDVKM. This CDR3 is built from 13 residues. The CDR3 spells CAVQRSSNQPQHF. The CDR3 DNA sequence: TGTGCCGTTCAACGTAGTAGCAATCAGCCCCAGCATTTT.

This chain joins TRBV20-1 and TRBJ2-3; 9 nucleotides line up with TRBD2. Germline CDR1 DFQATT, CDR2 SNEGSKA (reference sequence). The CDR3 loop spans 19 amino acids. After removal of 1 base from V and 0 bases from J, the junction contained 14 bases not matched to a gene. CDR3 region: CSARGISGRQEGSTDTQYF. The DNA for the CDR3 is TGCAGTGCTAGAGGGATTAGCGGGAGACAAGAGGGTAGCACAGATACGCAGTATTTT.

This clonotype occurred a few times. The chain couples TRBV7-2 to TRBJ1-5, with D possibly TRBD1 on 6 matching bases. V was trimmed by 4 bases and J by 0 bases, leaving 16 bases between them. There are 17 residues in the CDR3. The germline V gene encodes CDR1 SGHTA and CDR2 FQGNSA. CDR3: CASSSDQGRGSNQPQHF. In DNA, the CDR3 is TGTGCCAGCAGCTCAGACCAGGGGAGGGGTAGCAATCAGCCCCAGCATTTT. Using reference TRBV7-2 and TRBJ1-5 for the parts outside the CDR3, the full variable domain is GAGVSQSPSNKVTEKGKDVELRCDPISGHTALYWYRQSLGQGLEFLIYFQGNSAPDKSGLPSDRFSAERTGGSVSTLTIQRTQQEDSAVYLCASSSDQGRGSNQPQHFGDGTRLSIL.

The CDR3 here is CSVSKRNSYNEQFF. In nucleotides, the CDR3 is TGCAGCGTTAGTAAGCGGAACTCCTACAATGAGCAGTTCTTC. The rearrangement joins TRBV29-1 to TRBJ2-1; D might be TRBD2 (5 bases). CDR1 is SQVTM and CDR2 is ANQGSEA in the germline V gene. The CDR3 has 14 residues. Trimming left V 5 bases short and J 0 bases short, with 11 bases between.

The chain links TRBV12-3 or TRBV12-4 to TRBJ1-2; D not certain. The germline V and J ends were trimmed by 3 bases and 8 bases, with 10 bases remaining between them. This CDR3 comprises 12 residues. This CDR3 reads CASSFQDAGYTF. The CDR3 nucleotides are TGTGCCAGCAGTTTTCAAGACGCGGGCTACACCTTC.

This chain uses TRBV7-2 with TRBJ2-1; D is unresolved. The J call could be wrong; TRBJ2-7 is a better fit for the DNA end. The germline V gene has CDR1 SGHTA and CDR2 FQGNSA. The CDR3 spans 14 residues. In DNA form, the CDR3 reads TGTGCCAGCAGCTTAGGGTGGGCCTACAATGAGCAGTACTTC. This translates into CASSLGWAYNEQYF.

A single count supports this clonotype. The J gene is TRBJ2-6, the V gene TRBV9; 11 nucleotides align to TRBD1. This CDR3 comprises 18 residues. J lost 2 bases, V lost 0 bases, and 4 bases had no gene match. Germline values: CDR1 SGDLS, CDR2 YYNGEE. The DNA of the CDR3 is TGTGCCAGCAGCGTAGTAGGACAGGGGGCTACTGGGGCCAACGTCCTGACTTTC. Amino acid sequence: CASSVVGQGATGANVLTF.

This clonotype appeared once. This clone may be a read error of a much larger clone one base away. The chain employs TRBV5-1 and TRBJ2-3; D is undetermined. The germline gives CDR1 SGHRS, CDR2 YFSETQ. The CDR3 has 13 residues. CDR3 in DNA: TGCGCCAGCAGCTTGGCCCCCACAGATGCGCAGTATTTT. Translating it yields CASSLAPTDAQYF.

In this sample, this clonotype turned up a few times. This chain links TRBV6-2 or TRBV6-3 with TRBJ1-6; D is ambiguous. The V end was cut by 6 bases, the J end by 0 bases, with 9 bases between. The CDR3 is 15 residues long. Germline V gene sequence: CDR1 MNHEY, CDR2 SVGEGT. CDR3 DNA: TGTGCCAGCAGCATGGATGGCTCCTATAATTCACCCCTCCACTTT. It yields the protein CASSMDGSYNSPLHF.

This clonotype was observed a handful of times. The chain couples TRBV28 to TRBJ2-3; D uncertain. Germline lookup yields CDR1 MDHEN and CDR2 SYDVKM. V was trimmed by 6 bases and J by 2 bases, leaving 6 bases between them. This CDR3 spans 12 amino acids. CDR3 nucleotides: TGTGCCAGCAGCCGTTACACAGATACGCAGTATTTT. This gives the protein CASSRYTDTQYF. The complete variable domain, with remaining parts taken from reference TRBV28 and TRBJ2-3, reads DVKVTQSSRYLVKRTGEKVFLECVQDMDHENMFWYRQDPGLGLRLIYFSYDVKMKEKGDIPEGYSVSREKKERFSLILESASTNQTSMYLCASSRYTDTQYFGPGTRLTVL.

The genes are TRBV7-2 and TRBJ2-1, with D possibly being TRBD2 (5 bases). The end of the DNA aligns better with TRBJ2-7, so the J call may be wrong. Per the germline V gene, CDR1 is SGHTA and CDR2 is FQGNSA. This CDR3 is built from 15 residues. The DNA of the CDR3 is TGTGCCAGCAGCGGAGCGGAGAGCTCCTACAATGAGCAGTACTTC. Residues: CASSGAESSYNEQYF.

This clonotype was seen once. The chain employs TRBV18 and TRBJ1-2; D is perhaps TRBD1 (5 bases). V dropped 3 bases and J dropped 2 bases, with 16 bases sitting between them. This CDR3 comprises 16 residues. In germline, CDR1 is KGHSH, CDR2 LQKENI. The CDR3 coding sequence is TGTGCCAGCTCACCCGCCCCCTCAGGGAACAACTATGGCTACACCTTC. As protein: CASSPAPSGNNYGYTF.